This TCR beta chain was profiled in a study of blood T cell repertoires in COVID-19. Study background: Italy, Spain and the United States were the sources of the convalescent and acute COVID-19 samples. T cells, B-cell-depleted T cells, or PBMCs supplied cDNA or gDNA.

The CDR3 spans 11 residues. The ends were cut back, 4 bases at V and 9 bases at J, with 9 bases in the middle. Profiled with immunoSEQ multiplex PCR; TCRdb holds only in-frame clones, not every one. The data show 35,000 to 45,000 clones, around nine tenths seen once. The V call is TRBV23-1, the J call TRBJ1-1; D gene unclear. TRBV23-1 carries the ORF label, with uncertain function. The sequence was obtained from a man aged 65 to 79 with active COVID-19. The sequenced sample consisted of peripheral blood. DNA of the CDR3: TGCGCCAGCAGTCGCCACAGTAAAGCTTTCTTT. It encodes CASSRHSKAFF.